This T cell receptor (beta chain) was found in a study of shared clonotypes between healthy human individuals (dated by TCRdb to the early 2020s). About the full investigation: The cohort comprised a couple of women and three men aged 18 to 49 years. To increase sequencing depth and limit assay-specific biases, TCR repertoire library preparation and sequencing were carried out by different laboratories using diverse techniques. Each donor's leukapheresis produced roughly between roughly 0.85 and 9.5 billion PBMCs. Blood TCR repertoires of about five healthy adults were deeply sequenced to estimate repertoire size and the extent of clonotype sharing between individuals. For each donor, CD4 naive and CD4 memory were each run on three plates, CD8 naive on two plates, and CD8 memory on one plate.

CD8 naive samples were CD45RO-negative cells positively selected for CCR7, giving a CD45RA+CCR7+ population that excluded TemRA cells. Donors were healthy HIV-negative adults with no recently reported acute infections or vaccinations. Every donor was a Caucasian adult residing in Nashville, Tennessee, USA. Blood was collected by leukapheresis, and PBMCs were isolated by Ficoll-Histopaque density gradient centrifugation and then cryopreserved in liquid nitrogen vapor phase. Purity and quantity of every magnetically sorted T cell population were checked by analytical flow cytometry. Genomic DNA was isolated from every sorted fraction and measured by UV absorbance on a Nanodrop 2000c. Using the deep immunoSEQ assay, TCR CDR3 regions were amplified from genomic DNA by multiplex PCR. Genomic DNA extracted from each cell subset was distributed evenly over all wells of several immunoSEQ 96-well plates, and each plate served as one replicate. For sorted subsets, 200 ng of genomic DNA, equivalent to 25,000 to 35,000 T cell genomes, went into each replicate PCR. The purified libraries were quantified using a Qubit 3.0 fluorometer, sized with a Bioanalyzer 2100, and then quantified again using the KAPA Library Quantification kit. Each immunoSEQ 96-well plate was sequenced on its own single-read 150-cycle Illumina NextSeq 550 flow cell. The authors' pipeline ran thus. Because the immunoSEQ output included only junctional sequences and no quality scores, the filtering could not be the same as the filtering used for full-length reads. Sequences were annotated with PyIR, a Python wrapper for IgBLAST v1.9, and V/J genes and CDR3 were assigned using IMGT germline references. Reads were removed for weak V/J assignments (E-value above 1e-6), missing CDR3, stop codons, out-of-frame junctions, or ambiguous translated residues. V3J clonotypes were defined by identical inferred V gene, J gene, and CDR3 amino acid sequence. Percentage overlap between repertoires was computed as shared unique clonotypes divided by the size of the smaller repertoire. Repertoire richness was assessed with RTK rarefaction, the Chao1 estimator, and Recon v2.1 estimates of unobserved clonotypes. OLGA was used to compute generation probabilities for all TCRbeta clonotypes that the gDNA method yielded from four donors. The clones in this table, taken by TCRdb from immuneACCESS, are in-frame only. Not every clone is retained; where verified, under half of the shortfall comes from an unresolved V gene, and the cause of the rest is unknown. V and J calls and clone size come straight from that table; D and trimming were deduced from the DNA. The sample table records approximately 1.9 million clones; approximately 92% of these occur just once. The ten largest account for 1.5% to 2% of the sample.

A note on this clone: Its antigen remains undetermined. No qualities accompany the bases; no much larger clone lies one base away. Other nucleotide sequences from this sample produce the same CDR3.

The CDR3 contains 15 residues, cysteine and phenylalanine counted. Here the CDR3 DNA is all that survives: 45 bases in frame from base 1. V is trimmed back by 3 bases and J by 4 bases, and the junction contains 2 bases that no gene match accounts for. CDR1 is given as MDHEN and CDR2 as SYDVKM, both from the germline V gene. The study at large found these results: Pairwise subsampling indicated that sequencing depth was expected to affect the degree of clonotype sharing among donors. Across a few donors, about 5% of naive CD4, approximately 3.5% of naive CD8, around 2.1% of memory CD4, and about 0.4% of memory CD8 clonotypes were shared. Larger estimated clonotype richness was generally found for naive subsets than for memory subsets. Incomplete sequencing was indicated by rarefaction of sorted-subset datasets, despite the large sequencing depth. Compared with non-shared clonotypes, clonotypes shared by all four sorted-subset donors had higher generation probabilities. The small number of donors limited the genetic and exposure-history diversity represented. Sampling was restricted to blood, and TCR repertoires in tissue are likely to differ from TCR repertoires in blood.

The clonotype originates from a man aged 18 to 29 in good health. Some clones in this sample may be carry-over from other donors' samples. Material for sequencing was naive CD8+ T cells from PBMCs. Taken with the paper, the label for cell subset or site translates to: CD45RA+CCR7+. This chain is built from TRBV28 and TRBJ2-7; a stretch of 14 junction bases matches TRBD2. For the CDR3, the sequence is CASSLGLAGAYEQYF. The sequence in DNA is TGTGCCAGCAGTTTGGGACTAGCGGGAGCTTACGAGCAGTACTTC.